The T cell receptor beta chain under discussion was sequenced for a study of cytomegalovirus exposure and HLA in healthy donors. Per germline, CDR1 KGHSH and CDR2 LQKENI. V was clipped by 3 bases and J by 6 bases, with 11 bases between them. The CDR3 covers 13 residues. 13 Jbeta primers and 60 Vbeta primers were used for the PCR. Sequencing was performed with immunoSEQ multiplex PCR; in TCRdb, only in-frame clones are kept and a portion is missing. This table has roughly 110,000 clones, around 77% appearing once. This rearrangement joins TRBV18 to TRBJ1-2, with D possibly TRBD1 on 6 matching bases. The specimen sequenced was PBMCs. This TCR was sampled from a woman aged 25 to 39 in good health and CMV-seropositive. CDR3 in DNA: TGTGCCAGCTCACCCTACAGGGAACATGGCTACACCTTC. Translation: CASSPYREHGYTF.